Shown below are 21 T cell receptor beta chains from a single sample sequenced in a study of T cells in Graves' hyperthyroidism and ophthalmopathy. Authors of the study amplified TCR beta CDR3 regions from RNA transcripts. The HTBI set primed first-round TCR CDR3 RT-PCR. In TCRdb, the multiplex PCR reads were re-called with MiXCR into one record per CDR3 protein. The sample shows hundreds of thousands of distinct CDR3 sequences, 45% of them seen only once. The sequenced sample consisted of peripheral blood or thyroid tissue (not recorded which). These receptors were taken from an adult man with Graves' disease, either hyperthyroidism or ophthalmopathy (not recorded which).

This clonotype was detected a few times. The V call is TRBV19, the J call TRBJ1-5; D is perhaps TRBD1 (5 bases). This CDR3 contains 13 residues. V lost 9 bases, J lost 5 bases, and 14 bases lay in between. Germline V gene sequence: CDR1 LNHDA, CDR2 SQIVND (reference sequence). The CDR3 region is CASRRGTHQPQHF. The CDR3 nucleotides are TGTGCCAGCAGAAGAGGGACCCATCAGCCCCAGCATTTT.

The chain recombines TRBV5-1 with TRBJ2-7; D call uncertain. Trimming pared 0 bases from V and 0 bases from J, leaving 16 bases between. CDR3 length: 17 amino acids. Germline lookup yields CDR1 SGHRS and CDR2 YFSETQ. In DNA form, the CDR3 reads TGCGCCAGCAGCTTGGCCGAGAACTACCGCCCCTCCTACGAGCAGTACTTC. It codes for CASSLAENYRPSYEQYF.

V gene TRBV5-1 combines with J gene TRBJ2-7; the match to TRBD2 covers 7 bases. The CDR3 is 14 amino acids. Trimming took 4 bases from V and 2 from J; bases not matched to a gene: 6. In germline, CDR1 is SGHRS, CDR2 YFSETQ. The CDR3 loop is CASSPASGPYEQYF. DNA for the CDR3: TGCGCCAGCAGCCCCGCTAGCGGTCCCTACGAGCAGTACTTC.

This clonotype was recorded at least ten times. This chain uses TRBV7-6 with TRBJ2-7, with 7 bases lining up with TRBD1. CDR1 and CDR2 (germline): SGHVS, FNYEAQ. The junction had 4 bases not matched to a gene; V was cut back by 2 bases and J by 3 bases. The CDR3 totals 14 residues. CDR3 DNA sequence: TGTGCCAGCAGCTTAAAGGGGGCCGGCTACGAGCAGTACTTC. This codes for CASSLKGAGYEQYF.

A single count supports this clonotype. The V gene is TRBV11-2, the J gene TRBJ1-1; 7 bases map to TRBD1. After removal of 1 base from V and 7 bases from J, the junction contained 9 bases not matched to a gene. CDR1 SGHAT and CDR2 FQNNGV come from the germline V gene. The CDR3 loop spans 15 amino acids. The CDR3 DNA sequence: TGTGCCAGCAGCTTAGGTAGAGGGGGCGCGAATGAAGCTTTCTTT. This encodes CASSLGRGGANEAFF.

The chain has TRBV10-3 and TRBJ2-7, with D tentatively TRBD1 or TRBD2 (5 bases each). The V and J ends lost 3 bases and 3 bases respectively, with 9 bases between them. The germline V gene encodes CDR1 ENHRY and CDR2 SYGVKD. The CDR3 contains 13 residues. This chain's CDR3 is CAISEGTDYEQYF. The CDR3 region has the DNA TGTGCCATCAGTGAAGGGACGGACTACGAGCAGTACTTC.

The gene calls are TRBV7-2 and TRBJ2-7; 8 bases align to TRBD2. CDR3 length: 15 residues. Germline V lookup: CDR1 SGHTA, CDR2 FQGNSA. The V and J ends lost 4 bases and 4 bases, in that order; junction bases with no gene match: 9. The CDR3 spells CASSSPSGSSYEQYF. The CDR3 DNA reads as TGTGCCAGCAGCTCCCCCAGCGGGAGTAGTTACGAGCAGTACTTC.

This clonotype was detected only once. This clone may be a read error of a much larger clone one base away. The V gene is TRBV10-3, the J gene TRBJ1-1; D perhaps matches TRBD1 (6 bases). This CDR3 has 14 amino acids. Germline V gives CDR1 ENHRY, CDR2 SYGVKD. In DNA, the CDR3 is TGTGCCATCAGTGCACAGGGTTCGAACACTGAAGTTTTCTTT. Translated, it gives CAISAQGSNTEVFF.

The chain links TRBV5-1 to TRBJ1-5; D is uncertain. V lost 6 bases, J lost 4 bases, and 17 bases lay in between. This CDR3 is 15 amino acids long. Germline lookup yields CDR1 SGHRS and CDR2 YFSETQ. The CDR3 loop reads CASTEIPGSNQPQHF. CDR3 nucleotide sequence: TGCGCCAGCACCGAAATTCCTGGGTCGAATCAGCCCCAGCATTTT.

The chain employs TRBV24-1 and TRBJ2-7; D is unclear. The V gene lost 3 bases and the J gene lost 2 bases, with 10 bases spanning the gap. CDR1 is KGHDR, CDR2 SFDVKD, per germline. The CDR3 spans 14 residues. CDR3 sequence: CATSDVGSTYEQYF. For the CDR3, the DNA is TGTGCCACCAGTGATGTGGGCTCGACCTACGAGCAGTACTTC.

This clonotype was detected a few times. The chain is built from TRBV12-3 or TRBV12-4 and TRBJ1-5; D is uncertain. The V and J ends lost 7 bases and 3 bases respectively, with 13 bases between them. There are 14 residues in the CDR3. This chain's CDR3 is CASNLAGVNQPQHF. CDR3 in DNA: TGTGCCAGCAACCTGGCCGGCGTCAATCAGCCCCAGCATTTT.

The chain is built from TRBV29-1 and TRBJ2-3; 9 bases align to TRBD2. This CDR3 contains 14 residues. CDR1 is SQVTM, CDR2 ANQGSEA, per germline. Unmatched junction bases numbered 2, after V lost 1 base and J lost 3 bases. This chain's CDR3 is CSVEGLAGTDTQYF. The CDR3 nucleotides read TGCAGCGTTGAAGGTCTAGCGGGGACAGATACGCAGTATTTT.

The chain recombines TRBV20-1 with TRBJ1-1; D gene uncertain. This CDR3 comprises 12 residues. Germline V lookup: CDR1 DFQATT, CDR2 SNEGSKA (reference sequence). V lost 4 bases and J lost 1, with 7 bases in between. CDR3 sequence (DNA): TGCAGTGCTATGGAGGGGAACACTGAAGCTTTCTTT. Protein product: CSAMEGNTEAFF.

Details on this clonotype: This may stem from a read error, because a much larger clone lies one nucleotide away. The V and J genes are TRBV7-9 and TRBJ2-7; D gene uncertain. V gave up 2 bases and J gave up 3 bases, with 8 bases separating them. CDR1 SEHNR and CDR2 FQNEAQ come from the germline V gene (reference sequence). There are 13 residues in the CDR3. The CDR3 nucleotides are TGTGCCAGCAGCTTACAACAGAGCTACGAGCAGTACTTC. Protein product: CASSLQQSYEQYF. Drawing the rest from reference TRBV7-9 and TRBJ2-7, the complete variable domain is DTGVSQNPRHKITKRGQNVTFRCDPISEHNRLYWYRQTLGQGPEFLTYFQNEAQLEKSRLLSDRFSAERPKGSFSTLEIQRTEQGDSAMYLCASSLQQSYEQYFGPGTRLTVT.

The V and J genes are TRBV2 and TRBJ1-1, with D hard to call. This CDR3 comprises 13 residues. From germline, CDR1 is SNHLY and CDR2 FYNNEI. V shed 4 bases and J shed 10 bases, with 16 bases lying between them. As DNA, the CDR3 is TGTGCCAGCAGTGGGGGAAACGTCCCGCGAGCTTTCTTT. Amino acids: CASSGGNVPRAFF.

This clonotype was seen ten or more times. V and J are TRBV20-1 and TRBJ2-7; D not resolved. Germline V gives CDR1 DFQATT, CDR2 SNEGSKA (reference sequence). This CDR3 is 13 amino acids long. V was clipped by 1 base and J by 0 bases, with 7 bases between them. Here the CDR3 reads CSARGPDSYEQYF. The CDR3 bases are TGCAGTGCTAGAGGGCCAGACTCCTACGAGCAGTACTTC.

The V gene is TRBV10-1, the J gene TRBJ1-5; TRBD1 aligns across 7 bases. V shed 9 bases, J shed 0 bases, and the junction held 11 bases outside the gene matches. Germline lookup yields CDR1 WNHNN and CDR2 SYGVQD (reference sequence). This CDR3 region has 16 residues. The CDR3 DNA sequence: TGCGCCAGAAAAGAAAACAGGGGAAATAGCAATCAGCCCCAGCATTTT. The encoded protein is CARKENRGNSNQPQHF.

This clonotype was seen just once. The chain joins TRBV29-1 to TRBJ1-4, with D maybe TRBD1 (5 bases). Germline CDR1 and CDR2: SQVTM and ANQGSEA. The CDR3 totals 13 residues. V dropped 1 base and J dropped 6 bases, with 9 bases sitting between them. The CDR3 nucleotides read TGCAGCGTTGAAGTGGGACTCGATGAAAAACTGTTTTTT. Residues: CSVEVGLDEKLFF.

The chain combines TRBV7-9 with TRBJ2-5, with D unresolved. The germline V gene has CDR1 SEHNR and CDR2 FQNEAQ (reference sequence). V was trimmed by 4 bases and J by 0 bases, leaving 12 bases between them. The CDR3 length is 15 residues. CDR3 nucleotides: TGTGCCAGCAGCTCGCTGAGAGGACACCAAGAGACCCAGTACTTC. Translated: CASSSLRGHQETQYF.

This clonotype was picked up many times. This chain uses TRBV9 with TRBJ2-7, with D possibly being TRBD1 (5 bases). CDR1 is SGDLS, CDR2 YYNGEE, per germline. V shed 0 bases and J shed 5 bases, with 9 bases lying between them. This CDR3 region has 13 residues. The chain's CDR3 is CASSVEAGNEQYF. The CDR3 region has the DNA TGTGCCAGCAGCGTAGAGGCAGGGAACGAGCAGTACTTC.

The chain has TRBV29-1 and TRBJ2-7; unclear D gene. The germline CDR1 and CDR2 sequences are SQVTM and ANQGSEA. The germline V and J ends were trimmed by 1 base and 5 bases, with 15 bases remaining between them. The CDR3 sequence is 14 residues long. CDR3 residues: CSVEVDGISNEQYF. Here the CDR3 DNA reads TGCAGCGTTGAAGTGGACGGAATTTCCAACGAGCAGTACTTC.